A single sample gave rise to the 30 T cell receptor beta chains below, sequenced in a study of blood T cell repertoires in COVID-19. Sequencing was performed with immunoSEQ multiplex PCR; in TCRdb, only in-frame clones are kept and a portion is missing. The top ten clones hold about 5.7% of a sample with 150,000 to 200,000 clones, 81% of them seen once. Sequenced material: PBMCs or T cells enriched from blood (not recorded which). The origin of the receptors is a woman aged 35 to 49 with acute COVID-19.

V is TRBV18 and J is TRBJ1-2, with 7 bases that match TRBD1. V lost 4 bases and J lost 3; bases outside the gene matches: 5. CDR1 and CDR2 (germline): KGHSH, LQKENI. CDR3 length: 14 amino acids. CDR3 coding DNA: TGTGCCAGCTCACAACAGGGGAGTGACTATGGCTACACCTTC. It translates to CASSQQGSDYGYTF.

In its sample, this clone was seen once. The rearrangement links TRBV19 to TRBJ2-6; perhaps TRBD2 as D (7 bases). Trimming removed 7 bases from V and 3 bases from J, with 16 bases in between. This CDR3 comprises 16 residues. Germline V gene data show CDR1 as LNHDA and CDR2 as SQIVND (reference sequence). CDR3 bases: TGTGCCAGTAACGGCCGGGGGGCGAATGGGGCCAACGTCCTGACTTTC. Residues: CASNGRGANGANVLTF. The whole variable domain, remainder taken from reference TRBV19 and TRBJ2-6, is DGGITQSPKYLFRKEGQNVTLSCEQNLNHDAMYWYRQDPGQGLRLIYYSQIVNDFQKGDIAEGYSVSREKKESFPLTVTSAQKNPTAFYLCASNGRGANGANVLTFGAGSRLTVL.

The CDR3 DNA follows: TGTGCCAGCAGTTTACAGGGGGGGGAGCAGTACGTC. Its translation: CASSLQGGEQYV. The V and J genes are TRBV6-2 or TRBV6-3 and TRBJ2-7; D might be TRBD1 (8 bases). This CDR3 region has 12 residues. CDR1 and CDR2 (germline): MNHEY, SVGEGT. V lost 4 bases and J lost 7, with 11 bases in between.

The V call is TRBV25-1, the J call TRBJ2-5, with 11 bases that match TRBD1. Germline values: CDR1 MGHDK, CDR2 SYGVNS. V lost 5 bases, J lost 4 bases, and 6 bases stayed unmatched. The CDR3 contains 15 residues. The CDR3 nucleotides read TGTGCCAGCAGTTGGGGACAGGGGGGAGGAGAGACCCAGTACTTC. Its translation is CASSWGQGGGETQYF.

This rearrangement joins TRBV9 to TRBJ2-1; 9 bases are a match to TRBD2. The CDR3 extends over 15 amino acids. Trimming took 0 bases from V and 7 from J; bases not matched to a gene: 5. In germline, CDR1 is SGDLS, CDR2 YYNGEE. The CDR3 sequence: CASSVATSGPNEQFF. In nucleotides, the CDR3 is TGTGCCAGCAGCGTAGCAACTAGCGGGCCTAATGAGCAGTTCTTC.

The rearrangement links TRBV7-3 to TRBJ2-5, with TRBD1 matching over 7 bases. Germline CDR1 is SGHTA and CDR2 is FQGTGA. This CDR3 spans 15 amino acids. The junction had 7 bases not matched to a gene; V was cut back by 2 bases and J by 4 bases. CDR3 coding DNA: TGTGCCAGCAGCTTAGGTGACAGGGACCGAGAGACCCAGTACTTC. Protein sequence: CASSLGDRDRETQYF.

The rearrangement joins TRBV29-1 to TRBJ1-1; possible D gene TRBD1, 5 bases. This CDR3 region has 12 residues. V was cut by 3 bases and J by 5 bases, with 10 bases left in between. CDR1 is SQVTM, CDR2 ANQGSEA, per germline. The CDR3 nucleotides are TGCAGCGTTGACGGGGGGAGAACTGAAGCTTTCTTT. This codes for CSVDGGRTEAFF.

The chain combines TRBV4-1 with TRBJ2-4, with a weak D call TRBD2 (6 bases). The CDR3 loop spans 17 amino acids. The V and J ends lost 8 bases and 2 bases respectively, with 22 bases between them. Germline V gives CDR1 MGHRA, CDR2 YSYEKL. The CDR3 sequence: CASSSRGTADSKNIQYF. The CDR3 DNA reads TGCGCCAGCTCCTCTCGGGGGACTGCTGACTCCAAAAACATTCAGTACTTC.

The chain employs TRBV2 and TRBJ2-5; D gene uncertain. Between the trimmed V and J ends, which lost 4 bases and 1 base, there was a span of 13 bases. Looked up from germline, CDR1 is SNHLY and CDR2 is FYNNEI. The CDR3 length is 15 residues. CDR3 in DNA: TGTGCCAGCAGTGTTCTCGGGTCATTCCAAGAGACCCAGTACTTC. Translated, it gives CASSVLGSFQETQYF.

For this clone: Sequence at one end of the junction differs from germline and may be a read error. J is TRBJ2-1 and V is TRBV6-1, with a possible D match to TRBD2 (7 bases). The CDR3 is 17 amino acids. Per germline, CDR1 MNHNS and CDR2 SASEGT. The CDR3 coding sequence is TGTGCCAGCAGTGAAGCGCGGTTACGGACTAGGGACAAAGAGCAGTTCTTC. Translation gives CASSEARLRTRDKEQFF.

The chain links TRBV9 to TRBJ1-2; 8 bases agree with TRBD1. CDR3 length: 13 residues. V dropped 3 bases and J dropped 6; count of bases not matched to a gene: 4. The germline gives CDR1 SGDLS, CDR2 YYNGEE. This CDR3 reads CASSAQQGDGYTF. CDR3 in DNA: TGTGCCAGCAGCGCGCAACAGGGGGATGGCTACACCTTC.

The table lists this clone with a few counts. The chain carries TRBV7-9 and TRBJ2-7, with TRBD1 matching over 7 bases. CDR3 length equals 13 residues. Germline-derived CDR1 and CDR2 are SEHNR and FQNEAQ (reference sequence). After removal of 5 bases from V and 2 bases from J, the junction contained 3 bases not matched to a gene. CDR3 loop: CASSQGTAYEQYF. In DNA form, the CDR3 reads TGTGCCAGCAGCCAAGGGACAGCCTACGAGCAGTACTTC.

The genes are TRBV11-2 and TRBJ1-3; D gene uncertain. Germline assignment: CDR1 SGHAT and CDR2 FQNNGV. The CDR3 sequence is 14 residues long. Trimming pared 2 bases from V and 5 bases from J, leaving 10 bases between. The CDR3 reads CASSLLASRNTIYF. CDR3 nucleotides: TGTGCCAGCAGCTTATTGGCATCAAGAAACACCATATATTTT.

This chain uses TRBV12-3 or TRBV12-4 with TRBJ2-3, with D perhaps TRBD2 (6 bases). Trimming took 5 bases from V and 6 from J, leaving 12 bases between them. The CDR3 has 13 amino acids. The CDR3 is CASSRSGVDTQYF. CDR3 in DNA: TGTGCCAGCAGTCGTTCGGGAGTGGATACGCAGTATTTT.

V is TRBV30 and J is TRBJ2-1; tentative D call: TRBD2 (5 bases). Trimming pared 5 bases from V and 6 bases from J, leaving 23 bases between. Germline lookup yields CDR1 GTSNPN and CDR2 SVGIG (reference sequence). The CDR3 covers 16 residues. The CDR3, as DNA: TGTGCCTGGGGGTGGTCGTATGGCGGGCTTTTCAATGAGCAGTTCTTC. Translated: CAWGWSYGGLFNEQFF. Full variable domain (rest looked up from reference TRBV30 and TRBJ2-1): SQTIHQWPATLVQPVGSPLSLECTVEGTSNPNLYWYRQAAGRGLQLLFYSVGIGQISSEVPQNLSASRPQDRQFILSSKKLLLSDSGFYLCAWGWSYGGLFNEQFFGPGTRLTVL.

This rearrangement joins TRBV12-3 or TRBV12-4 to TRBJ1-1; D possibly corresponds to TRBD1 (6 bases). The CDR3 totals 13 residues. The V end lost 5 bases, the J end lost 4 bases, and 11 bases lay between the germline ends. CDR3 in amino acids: CASSTGRVTEAFF. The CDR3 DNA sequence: TGTGCCAGCAGTACAGGGAGGGTCACTGAAGCTTTCTTT.

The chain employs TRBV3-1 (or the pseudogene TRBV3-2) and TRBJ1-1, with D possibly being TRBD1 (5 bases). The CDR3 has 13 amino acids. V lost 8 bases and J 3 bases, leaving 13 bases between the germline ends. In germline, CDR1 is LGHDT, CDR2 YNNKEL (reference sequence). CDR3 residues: CASSGQSDTEAFF. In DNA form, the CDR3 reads TGTGCCAGCTCAGGGCAGTCTGACACTGAAGCTTTCTTT.

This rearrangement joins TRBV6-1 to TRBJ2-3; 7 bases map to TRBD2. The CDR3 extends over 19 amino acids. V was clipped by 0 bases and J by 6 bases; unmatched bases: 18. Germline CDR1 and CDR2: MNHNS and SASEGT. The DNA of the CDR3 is TGTGCCAGCAGTGAAGCGCTTGAGGTTGCTAGCGGTCTATCCGATACGCAGTATTTT. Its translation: CASSEALEVASGLSDTQYF.

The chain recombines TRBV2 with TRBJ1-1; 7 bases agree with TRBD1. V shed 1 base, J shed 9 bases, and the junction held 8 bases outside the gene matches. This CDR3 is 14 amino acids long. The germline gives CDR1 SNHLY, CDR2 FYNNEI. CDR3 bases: TGTGCCAGCAGTGAAGGACAGGGAGTTCGACAAGCTTTCTTT. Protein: CASSEGQGVRQAFF.

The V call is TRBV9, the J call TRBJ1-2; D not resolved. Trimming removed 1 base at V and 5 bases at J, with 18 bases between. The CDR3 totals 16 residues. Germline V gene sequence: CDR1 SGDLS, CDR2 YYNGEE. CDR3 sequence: CASSVQSSGKLYGYTF. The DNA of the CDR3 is TGTGCCAGCAGCGTACAGAGCTCCGGGAAACTTTATGGCTACACCTTC.

CDR3 loop: CASSLGHSYEQYV. CDR3 bases: TGTGCCAGCAGTCTGGGACATTCCTACGAGCAGTACGTC. V gene TRBV28 combines with J gene TRBJ2-7; perhaps TRBD1 as D (6 bases). The CDR3 totals 13 residues. Germline CDR1 MDHEN, CDR2 SYDVKM. Trimming stripped 5 bases from V and 1 base from J, with 9 bases between.

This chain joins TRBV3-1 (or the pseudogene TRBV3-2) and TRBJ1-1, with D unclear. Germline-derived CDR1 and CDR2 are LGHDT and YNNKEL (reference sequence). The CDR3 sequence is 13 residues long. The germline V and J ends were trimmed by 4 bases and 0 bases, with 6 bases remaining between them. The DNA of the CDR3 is TGTGCCAGCAGCCTCCAGGTGAACACTGAAGCTTTCTTT. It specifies CASSLQVNTEAFF.

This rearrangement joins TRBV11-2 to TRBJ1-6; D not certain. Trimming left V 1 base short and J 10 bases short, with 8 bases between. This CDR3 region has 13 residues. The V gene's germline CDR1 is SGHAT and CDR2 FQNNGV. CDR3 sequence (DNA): TGTGCCAGCAGCTTAGGGGCTGAATCACCCCTCCACTTT. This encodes CASSLGAESPLHF.

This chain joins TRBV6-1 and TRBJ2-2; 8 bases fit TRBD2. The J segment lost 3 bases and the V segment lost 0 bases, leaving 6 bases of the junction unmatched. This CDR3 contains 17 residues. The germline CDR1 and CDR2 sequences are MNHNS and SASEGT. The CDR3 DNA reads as TGTGCCAGCAGTGAAGCCCCGACTAGCGCCGACACCGGGGAGCTGTTTTTT. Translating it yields CASSEAPTSADTGELFF.

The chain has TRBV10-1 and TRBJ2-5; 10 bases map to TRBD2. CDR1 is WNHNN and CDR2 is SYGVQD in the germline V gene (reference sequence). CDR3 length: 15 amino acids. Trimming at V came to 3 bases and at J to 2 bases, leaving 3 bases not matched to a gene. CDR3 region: CASSDRTSGQETQYF. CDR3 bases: TGCGCCAGCAGTGATCGGACTAGCGGACAAGAGACCCAGTACTTC.

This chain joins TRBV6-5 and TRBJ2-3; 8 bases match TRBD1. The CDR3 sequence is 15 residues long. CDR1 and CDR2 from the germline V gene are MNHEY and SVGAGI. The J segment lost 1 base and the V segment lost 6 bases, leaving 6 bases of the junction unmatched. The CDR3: CASSPGGYRTDTQYF. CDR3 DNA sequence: TGTGCCAGCAGCCCAGGGGGCTACCGCACAGATACGCAGTATTTT.

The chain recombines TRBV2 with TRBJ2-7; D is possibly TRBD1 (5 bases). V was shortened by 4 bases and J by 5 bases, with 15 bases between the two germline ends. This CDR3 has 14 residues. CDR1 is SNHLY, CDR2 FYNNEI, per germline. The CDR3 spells CASSGQLSIHEQYF. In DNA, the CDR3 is TGTGCCAGCAGTGGACAGTTAAGCATCCACGAGCAGTACTTC. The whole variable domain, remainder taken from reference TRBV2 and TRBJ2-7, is EPEVTQTPSHQVTQMGQEVILRCVPISNHLYFYWYRQILGQKVEFLVSFYNNEISEKSEIFDDQFSVERPDGSNFTLKIRSTKLEDSAMYFCASSGQLSIHEQYFGPGTRLTVT.

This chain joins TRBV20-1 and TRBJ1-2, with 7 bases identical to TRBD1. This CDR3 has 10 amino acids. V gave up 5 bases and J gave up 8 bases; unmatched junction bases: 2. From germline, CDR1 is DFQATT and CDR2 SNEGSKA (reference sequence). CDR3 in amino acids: CSAGQEGYTF. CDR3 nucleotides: TGCAGTGCTGGACAGGAGGGCTACACCTTC.

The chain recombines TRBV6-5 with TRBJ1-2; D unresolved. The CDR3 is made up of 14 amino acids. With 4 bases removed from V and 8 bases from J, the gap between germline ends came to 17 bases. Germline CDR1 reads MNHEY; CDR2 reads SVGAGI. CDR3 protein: CASSSTSRVFGYTF. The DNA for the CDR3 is TGTGCCAGCAGTTCTACCTCGAGGGTTTTCGGCTACACCTTC.

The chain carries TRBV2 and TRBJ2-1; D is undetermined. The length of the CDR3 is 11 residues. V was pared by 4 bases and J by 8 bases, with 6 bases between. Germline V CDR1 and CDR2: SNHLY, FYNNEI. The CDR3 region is CASSVFYEQFF. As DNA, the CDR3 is TGTGCCAGCAGTGTATTCTATGAGCAGTTCTTC.